The 30 T cell receptor beta chains below all came from one sample that was sequenced in a study of cytomegalovirus exposure and HLA in healthy donors. The assay was immunoSEQ multiplex PCR, and TCRdb's table has in-frame clones only and misses some. Among just under 150,000 clones, over 80% were seen once, and the ten largest hold 4.5%. Sequenced input: PBMCs. These receptors were collected from a man younger than 35 in good health and CMV-seropositive.

V is TRBV28 and J is TRBJ1-1; D perhaps matches TRBD1 (5 bases). This CDR3 contains 16 residues. V lost 6 bases, J lost 3 bases, and 20 bases lay in between. The germline V gene encodes CDR1 MDHEN and CDR2 SYDVKM. CDR3 amino acids: CASSPRGSGSYTEAFF. DNA for the CDR3: TGTGCCAGCAGCCCCCGGGGGTCAGGGAGTTACACTGAAGCTTTCTTT. Based on the CDR3 plus reference TRBV28 and TRBJ1-1, the full variable domain is DVKVTQSSRYLVKRTGEKVFLECVQDMDHENMFWYRQDPGLGLRLIYFSYDVKMKEKGDIPEGYSVSREKKERFSLILESASTNQTSMYLCASSPRGSGSYTEAFFGQGTRLTVV.

J is TRBJ2-2 and V is TRBV19; TRBD2 agrees at 9 bases. V lost 7 bases, J lost 6 bases, and 12 bases stayed unmatched. CDR1 LNHDA and CDR2 SQIVND come from the germline V gene (reference sequence). The length of the CDR3 is 16 residues. CDR3 nucleotides: TGTGCCAGTACCAAGTATTCCGTAGCGGGAGCCGGGGAGCTGTTTTTT. Translated, it gives CASTKYSVAGAGELFF.

This chain links TRBV19 with TRBJ1-1; D gene unclear. The CDR3 is made up of 15 amino acids. Germline V lookup: CDR1 LNHDA, CDR2 SQIVND (reference sequence). Trimming took 7 bases from V and 0 from J, leaving 15 bases between them. CDR3 protein: CASNDIRNMNTEAFF. The DNA for the CDR3 is TGTGCCAGTAACGACATACGGAACATGAACACTGAAGCTTTCTTT.

The chain couples TRBV5-6 to TRBJ2-7, with D possibly matching TRBD2 (6 bases). The CDR3 has 13 residues. The V end lost 5 bases, the J end lost 2 bases, and 11 bases lay between the germline ends. The germline V gene has CDR1 SGHDT and CDR2 YYEEEE. In nucleotides, the CDR3 is TGTGCCAGCAGGATGGGGGGAGCCTACGAGCAGTACTTC. Translated: CASRMGGAYEQYF.

The rearrangement joins TRBV4-1 to TRBJ2-4; 9 bases align to TRBD2. The CDR3 length is 18 residues. Trimming removed 1 base from V and 0 bases from J; junction bases left unmatched: 7. From germline, CDR1 is MGHRA and CDR2 YSYEKL. CDR3 sequence (DNA): TGCGCCAGCAGCCAAGGGGTAGCGGGGGTTCTAGCCAAAAACATTCAGTACTTC. As protein: CASSQGVAGVLAKNIQYF.

The V and J genes are TRBV19 and TRBJ2-7; TRBD1 matches at 7 bases. After removal of 6 bases from V and 3 bases from J, the junction contained 5 bases not matched to a gene. From germline, CDR1 is LNHDA and CDR2 SQIVND (reference sequence). The CDR3 consists of 13 residues. CDR3 loop: CASRPGTDYEQYF. The DNA for the CDR3 is TGTGCCAGTAGACCCGGGACAGACTACGAGCAGTACTTC.

This chain links TRBV9 with TRBJ2-7; TRBD2 aligns across 8 bases. CDR3 size: 15 residues. Germline values: CDR1 SGDLS, CDR2 YYNGEE. After removal of 3 bases from V and 7 bases from J, the junction contained 12 bases not matched to a gene. The CDR3 loop reads CASSASGGLPVEQYF. DNA of the CDR3: TGTGCCAGCAGCGCCAGCGGGGGCCTCCCGGTGGAGCAGTACTTC.

V and J are TRBV6-6 and TRBJ1-5, with D possibly matching TRBD1 (5 bases). The germline V gene encodes CDR1 MNHNY and CDR2 SVGAGI (reference sequence). This CDR3 region has 15 residues. With 7 bases removed from V and 4 bases from J, the gap between germline ends came to 17 bases. Here the CDR3 DNA reads TGTGCCAGCACCATCGGAGGGACCTCAAATCAGCCCCAGCATTTT. Encoded protein: CASTIGGTSNQPQHF.

This clone appeared a few times. The chain uses TRBV5-4 and TRBJ2-7, with D possibly being TRBD1 (6 bases). Trimming left V 4 bases short and J 3 bases short, with 14 bases between. CDR3 length: 14 amino acids. CDR1 and CDR2 (germline): SGHNT, YYREEE (reference sequence). The CDR3 nucleotides read TGTGCCAGCAGCGAAACAGGGAACTACTACGAGCAGTACTTC. Translation: CASSETGNYYEQYF.

V usage is TRBV7-8 and J usage is TRBJ1-2; D gene unclear. The CDR3 is made up of 14 amino acids. With 5 bases removed from V and 3 bases from J, the gap between germline ends came to 13 bases. The germline gives CDR1 SGHVS, CDR2 FQNEAQ. CDR3 nucleotide sequence: TGTGCCAGCAGCCGGACCGACTACGACTATGGCTACACCTTC. It translates to CASSRTDYDYGYTF.

This chain links TRBV28 with TRBJ1-5; 7 bases agree with TRBD1. CDR3 size: 18 residues. Trimming cost V 3 bases and J 1 base; bases outside gene matches: 12. CDR1 and CDR2 (germline): MDHEN, SYDVKM. The CDR3 DNA is TGTGCCAGCAGTTTCCTCCAGACAGGGCGGAGGAGCAATCAGCCCCAGCATTTT. Translated, it gives CASSFLQTGRRSNQPQHF.

V is TRBV6-1 and J is TRBJ2-2, with D unresolved. The CDR3 runs 13 residues. Germline-derived CDR1 and CDR2 are MNHNS and SASEGT. V lost 2 bases, J lost 5 bases, and 6 bases lay in between. CDR3 bases: TGTGCCAGCAGTGAACAGGAAACCGGGGAGCTGTTTTTT. It translates to CASSEQETGELFF.

This sequence joins TRBV2 and TRBJ1-4; 7 bases agree with TRBD1. CDR1 is SNHLY, CDR2 FYNNEI, per germline. The length of the CDR3 is 15 residues. Trimming took 3 bases from V and 4 from J; bases not matched to a gene: 5. The CDR3 reads CASSDRGQSNEKLFF. The CDR3 bases are TGTGCCAGCAGTGATCGGGGACAGAGTAATGAAAAACTGTTTTTT.

The chain couples TRBV10-2 to TRBJ1-1; tentative D call: TRBD1 (6 bases). There are 16 residues in the CDR3. Trimming removed 3 bases from V and 4 bases from J, with 18 bases in between. CDR1 is WSHSY and CDR2 is SAAADI in the germline V gene. CDR3 sequence: CASSDGTRLFSTEAFF. The CDR3 coding sequence is TGCGCCAGCAGTGATGGGACAAGACTCTTCAGCACTGAAGCTTTCTTT.

This rearrangement joins TRBV19 to TRBJ1-4; D call uncertain. V shed 1 base and J shed 3 bases, with 15 bases lying between them. CDR1 is LNHDA, CDR2 SQIVND, per germline (reference sequence). The CDR3 contains 17 residues. The CDR3 loop reads CASSIGTGKRANEKLFF. The CDR3 DNA reads as TGTGCCAGTAGTATAGGAACCGGGAAGAGAGCTAATGAAAAACTGTTTTTT.

The CDR3 DNA reads TGTGCCTGGAGTTTCTTTCGGACTAGCGCGACCACCTACAATGAGCAGTTCTTC. It codes for CAWSFFRTSATTYNEQFF. The chain has TRBV30 and TRBJ2-1; TRBD2 matches at 9 bases. V shed 2 bases and J 2 bases; nucleotides not matched to a gene: 13. The CDR3 has 18 residues. Germline CDR1 GTSNPN, CDR2 SVGIG (reference sequence).

V gene TRBV7-9 combines with J gene TRBJ1-2, with 8 bases aligning to TRBD1. Trimming at V came to 6 bases and at J to 3 bases, leaving 6 bases not matched to a gene. From germline, CDR1 is SEHNR and CDR2 FQNEAQ (reference sequence). The CDR3 spans 14 residues. The DNA for the CDR3 is TGTGCCAGCAGTCCGGACAGGGCATACTATGGCTACACCTTC. It encodes CASSPDRAYYGYTF.

The J gene is TRBJ1-2, the V gene TRBV9; unclear D gene. V was clipped by 3 bases and J by 6 bases, with 15 bases between them. The CDR3 length is 14 residues. Germline V gene lookup returns CDR1 SGDLS and CDR2 YYNGEE. The CDR3 DNA reads as TGTGCCAGCAGCGCCCGGACGGTGACTAATGGCTACACCTTC. It encodes CASSARTVTNGYTF.

This clone has just one count. The chain carries TRBV27 and TRBJ1-2, with D hard to call. This CDR3 spans 14 amino acids. Trimming removed 2 bases at V and 4 bases at J, with 11 bases between. Germline V gene lookup returns CDR1 MNHEY and CDR2 SMNVEV (reference sequence). The CDR3 reads CASSLQPGIYGYTF. The CDR3 DNA reads TGTGCCAGCAGTTTACAACCGGGAATCTATGGCTACACCTTC.

The V gene is TRBV5-1, the J gene TRBJ2-7, with D maybe TRBD2 (6 bases). V was cut by 9 bases and J by 5 bases, with 18 bases left in between. Germline CDR1 and CDR2: SGHRS and YFSETQ. The CDR3 is 13 residues long. The CDR3 here is CATSPAGLDEQYF. CDR3 coding DNA: TGCGCCACCTCCCCGGCGGGATTGGACGAGCAGTACTTC.

The chain employs TRBV4-1 and TRBJ2-1; 11 bases are shared with TRBD2. Germline trimming cut 4 bases from V and 7 bases from J; bases unmatched to any gene: 12. Germline CDR1 and CDR2: MGHRA and YSYEKL. The CDR3 is 17 residues long. CDR3: CASSPSSRLAGRNEQFF. Written as DNA, the CDR3 is TGCGCCAGCAGCCCTTCCTCTAGACTAGCGGGGCGAAATGAGCAGTTCTTC.

V and J are TRBV9 and TRBJ1-5; 9 nucleotides align to TRBD1. CDR1 and CDR2 (germline): SGDLS, YYNGEE. The length of the CDR3 is 15 residues. The junction had 2 bases not matched to a gene; V was cut back by 0 bases and J by 4 bases. CDR3 bases: TGTGCCAGCAGCGTAGGGGGGACAGGGAATCAGCCCCAGCATTTT. Its translation is CASSVGGTGNQPQHF.

The V call is TRBV7-8, the J call TRBJ2-3; 7 nucleotides agree with TRBD1. CDR3 length: 17 residues. Losses at the gene ends were 3 bases for V and 5 bases for J; bases not matched to a gene: 14. In germline, CDR1 is SGHVS, CDR2 FQNEAQ. The CDR3 DNA is TGTGCCAGCAGCTTGGTACTAAATACAGGGACAGAAGATACGCAGTATTTT. As protein: CASSLVLNTGTEDTQYF.

J is TRBJ2-5 and V is TRBV2; D remains ambiguous. There are 12 residues in the CDR3. V lost 0 bases, J lost 5 bases, and 4 bases lay in between. Germline loops: CDR1 SNHLY, CDR2 FYNNEI. CDR3 coding DNA: TGTGCCAGCAGTGAAGCAGAGGAGACCCAGTACTTC. Its translation: CASSEAEETQYF.

The V and J genes are TRBV11-2 and TRBJ1-2; D remains unclear. Trimming removed 4 bases from V and 1 base from J, with 13 bases in between. CDR1 SGHAT and CDR2 FQNNGV come from the germline V gene. CDR3 length: 15 residues. This CDR3 reads CASSSLRTDNYGYTF. CDR3 nucleotide sequence: TGTGCCAGCAGCTCCCTCCGGACTGATAACTATGGCTACACCTTC.

V gene TRBV6-5 combines with J gene TRBJ1-5; 9 nucleotides line up with TRBD1. V shed 4 bases and J 5 bases; nucleotides not matched to a gene: 3. CDR3 length: 14 amino acids. Per germline, CDR1 MNHEY and CDR2 SVGAGI. The CDR3 sequence is CASSSGTGHQPQHF. The CDR3 coding sequence is TGTGCCAGCAGTTCCGGGACAGGGCATCAGCCCCAGCATTTT.

V is TRBV6-1 and J is TRBJ2-7; 8 positions agree with TRBD2. This CDR3 comprises 13 residues. Per the germline V gene, CDR1 is MNHNS and CDR2 is SASEGT. The J segment lost 7 bases and the V segment lost 9 bases, leaving 11 bases of the junction unmatched. The CDR3: CASTAGGPGEQYF. In nucleotides, the CDR3 is TGTGCCAGTACGGCGGGGGGACCGGGTGAGCAGTACTTC.

The genes are TRBV6-1 and TRBJ2-3; 7 bases match TRBD2. The CDR3 extends over 14 amino acids. J gave up 0 bases and V 4 bases, and 1 base lay outside the gene matches. Germline lookup yields CDR1 MNHNS and CDR2 SASEGT. CDR3 coding DNA: TGTGCCAGCAGTGGACTAGCTAGCACAGATACGCAGTATTTT. Translation: CASSGLASTDTQYF.

The chain links TRBV27 to TRBJ2-3; TRBD2 might be the D (6 bases). Germline loops: CDR1 MNHEY, CDR2 SMNVEV (reference sequence). The CDR3 consists of 16 residues. V dropped 6 bases and J dropped 2 bases, with 18 bases sitting between them. CDR3 region: CASRPHRGLLTDTQYF. The CDR3, as DNA: TGTGCCAGCAGGCCTCACCGGGGACTGCTCACAGATACGCAGTATTTT.

The chain combines TRBV18 with TRBJ2-7; D gene uncertain. The V end was cut by 0 bases, the J end by 2 bases, with 11 bases between. The CDR3 totals 15 residues. The V gene's germline CDR1 is KGHSH and CDR2 LQKENI. CDR3 residues: CASSPPNSSPYEQYF. CDR3 in DNA: TGTGCCAGCTCACCACCTAACTCGTCCCCCTACGAGCAGTACTTC.